Presented here are 15 T cell receptor beta chains from one specimen sequenced in a study of cytomegalovirus exposure and HLA in healthy donors. Repertoires were generated with immunoSEQ multiplex PCR, while TCRdb's copy carries only in-frame clones and drops some. Of approximately 160,000 clones in the sample, 91% were seen once. The material sequenced was PBMCs. The receptors shown here come from a woman aged 18 to 35 in good health and CMV-seropositive.

The chain recombines TRBV28 with TRBJ1-3; D call uncertain. Trimming left V 8 bases short and J 8 bases short, with 13 bases between. The germline gives CDR1 MDHEN, CDR2 SYDVKM. There are 12 residues in the CDR3. Here the CDR3 DNA reads TGTGCCAGCGAATCCTCCGCGGACACCATATATTTT. Translated, it gives CASESSADTIYF.

The rearrangement uses TRBV13 and TRBJ2-3, with 11 bases lining up with TRBD2. Germline-derived CDR1 and CDR2 are PRHDT and FYEKMQ (reference sequence). This CDR3 contains 16 residues. With V trimmed by 6 bases and J by 0 bases, 5 bases remained unmatched. CDR3 amino acids: CASSFRTSGSTDTQYF. The CDR3 DNA reads as TGTGCCAGCAGTTTCAGGACTAGCGGGAGCACAGATACGCAGTATTTT.

V usage is TRBV13 and J usage is TRBJ1-2; D possibly corresponds to TRBD1 (6 bases). This CDR3 is built from 16 residues. Looked up from germline, CDR1 is PRHDT and CDR2 is FYEKMQ (reference sequence). V was cut by 1 base and J by 4 bases, with 16 bases left in between. CDR3 sequence reads: CASSLAGDGGSYGYTF. The CDR3 nucleotides read TGTGCCAGCAGCTTAGCAGGGGACGGCGGGTCCTATGGCTACACCTTC.

The V call is TRBV6-1, the J call TRBJ1-5; 7 nucleotides agree with TRBD1. J was trimmed by 5 bases and V by 2 bases; bases with no gene match: 6. From germline, CDR1 is MNHNS and CDR2 SASEGT. The CDR3 is made up of 15 amino acids. The CDR3 coding sequence is TGTGCCAGCAGTGAACAGGGGGAAATAGATCAGCCCCAGCATTTT. The encoded protein is CASSEQGEIDQPQHF.

This chain uses TRBV11-3 with TRBJ2-3, with 8 bases lining up with TRBD2. The junction had 11 bases not matched to a gene; V was cut back by 1 base and J by 2 bases. The CDR3 sequence is 18 residues long. Germline V gene sequence: CDR1 SGHNT, CDR2 YENEEA. The CDR3 reads CASSLGAGGNFSTDTQYF. The CDR3 DNA sequence: TGTGCCAGCAGCTTAGGGGCGGGGGGTAACTTTTCCACAGATACGCAGTATTTT. The full variable domain, with the rest looked up from reference TRBV11-3 and TRBJ2-3, is EAGVVQSPRYKIIEKKQPVAFWCNPISGHNTLYWYLQNLGQGPELLIRYENEEAVDDSQLPKDRFSAERLKGVDSTLKIQPAELGDSAVYLCASSLGAGGNFSTDTQYFGPGTRLTVL.

The chain couples TRBV2 to TRBJ1-2, with 9 positions matching TRBD1. Looked up from germline, CDR1 is SNHLY and CDR2 is FYNNEI. The CDR3 spans 15 residues. The trim removed 4 bases at V and 3 bases at J, leaving 6 bases unmatched. The CDR3 sequence is CASSAQDRGYYGYTF. In DNA, the CDR3 is TGTGCCAGCAGTGCACAAGACAGGGGGTACTATGGCTACACCTTC.

This sequence joins TRBV6-5 and TRBJ2-5, with a tentative D call TRBD1 (5 bases). The V and J ends lost 7 bases and 7 bases respectively, with 7 bases between them. Germline-derived CDR1 and CDR2 are MNHEY and SVGAGI. The CDR3 covers 10 residues. CDR3: CASNQGTQYF. The CDR3 bases are TGTGCCAGCAACCAGGGGACCCAGTACTTC.

The chain is built from TRBV4-1 and TRBJ1-2; D perhaps matches TRBD1 (5 bases). Between the trimmed V and J ends, which lost 0 bases and 4 bases, there was a span of 15 bases. The CDR3 has 16 residues. The germline V gene encodes CDR1 MGHRA and CDR2 YSYEKL. In DNA form, the CDR3 reads TGCGCCAGCAGCCAAGATCCCCGACAGACAACCTATGGCTACACCTTC. The encoded protein is CASSQDPRQTTYGYTF.

The chain combines TRBV11-3 with TRBJ2-2; TRBD1 is a possible D gene (6 bases). With 3 bases removed from V and 0 bases from J, the gap between germline ends came to 11 bases. The CDR3 consists of 16 residues. Per germline, CDR1 SGHNT and CDR2 YENEEA. CDR3 loop: CASSLLTGANTGELFF. The DNA for the CDR3 is TGTGCCAGCAGCTTGCTGACAGGAGCGAACACCGGGGAGCTGTTTTTT. The full variable domain, rest sourced from reference TRBV11-3 and TRBJ2-2, is EAGVVQSPRYKIIEKKQPVAFWCNPISGHNTLYWYLQNLGQGPELLIRYENEEAVDDSQLPKDRFSAERLKGVDSTLKIQPAELGDSAVYLCASSLLTGANTGELFFGEGSRLTVL.

The chain links TRBV5-5 to TRBJ2-7, with TRBD1 matching over 8 bases. This CDR3 comprises 15 residues. Looked up from germline, CDR1 is SGHKS and CDR2 is YYEKEE (reference sequence). V shed 0 bases, J shed 3 bases, and the junction held 5 bases outside the gene matches. CDR3 amino acids: CASSLVSGQGYEQYF. The CDR3, as DNA: TGTGCCAGCAGCTTGGTAAGCGGACAGGGCTACGAGCAGTACTTC. The whole variable domain, remainder taken from reference TRBV5-5 and TRBJ2-7, is DAGVTQSPTHLIKTRGQQVTLRCSPISGHKSVSWYQQVLGQGPQFIFQYYEKEERGRGNFPDRFSARQFPNYSSELNVNALLLGDSALYLCASSLVSGQGYEQYFGPGTRLTVT.

This clone has a single count. The chain carries TRBV30 and TRBJ1-3; 7 positions match TRBD1. This CDR3 is built from 13 residues. Germline assignment: CDR1 GTSNPN and CDR2 SVGIG (reference sequence). J lost 4 bases, V lost 6 bases, and 6 bases had no gene match. This chain's CDR3 is CACDREEGNTIYF. CDR3 nucleotide sequence: TGTGCCTGTGACAGGGAAGAAGGAAACACCATATATTTT. The whole variable domain, filled in from reference TRBV30 and TRBJ1-3, reads SQTIHQWPATLVQPVGSPLSLECTVEGTSNPNLYWYRQAAGRGLQLLFYSVGIGQISSEVPQNLSASRPQDRQFILSSKKLLLSDSGFYLCACDREEGNTIYFGEGSWLTVV.

The V and J genes are TRBV5-5 and TRBJ1-1; 10 bases are a match to TRBD1. The CDR3 length is 17 residues. Germline V gives CDR1 SGHKS, CDR2 YYEKEE (reference sequence). The junction had 14 bases not matched to a gene; V was cut back by 4 bases and J by 5 bases. The CDR3 region is CASSLRMTGGAGTEAFF. The CDR3 coding sequence is TGTGCCAGCAGCCTCCGGATGACAGGGGGCGCGGGGACTGAAGCTTTCTTT.

The chain uses TRBV19 and TRBJ2-5; 15 nucleotides line up with TRBD2. This CDR3 contains 17 residues. The ends lost 4 bases at V and 9 bases at J; junction bases unmatched: 12. The germline gives CDR1 LNHDA, CDR2 SQIVND (reference sequence). CDR3 residues: CASSKRTSGRGLGAQYF. CDR3 in DNA: TGTGCCAGTAGTAAAAGGACTAGCGGGAGGGGGTTAGGGGCCCAGTACTTC.

The J gene is TRBJ2-7, the V gene TRBV28, with TRBD2 matching 8 bases. The CDR3 has 13 amino acids. The ends lost 7 bases at V and 6 bases at J; junction bases unmatched: 8. Germline V lookup: CDR1 MDHEN, CDR2 SYDVKM. The CDR3 loop reads CASTSGSWSEQYF. CDR3 coding DNA: TGTGCCAGCACAAGCGGGAGTTGGTCCGAGCAGTACTTC.

This clone came up once. The genes are TRBV14 and TRBJ2-7; 8 bases fit TRBD2. Germline V lookup: CDR1 SGHDN, CDR2 FVKESK. The CDR3 extends over 15 amino acids. Trimming cost V 3 bases and J 0 bases; bases outside gene matches: 4. The CDR3 reads CASSHAGTSSYEQYF. The CDR3 nucleotides read TGTGCCAGCAGCCACGCCGGGACTAGCTCCTACGAGCAGTACTTC. Using reference TRBV14 and TRBJ2-7 for the parts outside the CDR3, the full variable domain is EAGVTQFPSHSVIEKGQTVTLRCDPISGHDNLYWYRRVMGKEIKFLLHFVKESKQDESGMPNNRFLAERTGGTYSTLKVQPAELEDSGVYFCASSHAGTSSYEQYFGPGTRLTVT.